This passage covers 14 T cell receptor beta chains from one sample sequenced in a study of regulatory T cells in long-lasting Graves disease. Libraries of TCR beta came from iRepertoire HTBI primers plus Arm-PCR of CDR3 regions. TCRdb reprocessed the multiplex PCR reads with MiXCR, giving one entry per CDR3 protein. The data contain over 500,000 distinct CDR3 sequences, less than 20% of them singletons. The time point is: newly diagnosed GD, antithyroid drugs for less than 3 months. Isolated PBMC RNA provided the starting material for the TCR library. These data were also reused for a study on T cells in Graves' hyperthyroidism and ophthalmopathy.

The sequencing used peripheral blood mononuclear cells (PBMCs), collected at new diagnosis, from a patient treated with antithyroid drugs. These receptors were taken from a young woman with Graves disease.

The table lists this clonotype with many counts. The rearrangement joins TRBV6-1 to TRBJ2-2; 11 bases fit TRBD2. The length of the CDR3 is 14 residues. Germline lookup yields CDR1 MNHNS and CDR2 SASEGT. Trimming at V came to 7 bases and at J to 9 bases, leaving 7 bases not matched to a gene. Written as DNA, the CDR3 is TGTGCCAGCAAGGTCACTAGCGGGAGACGGGAGCTGTTTTTT. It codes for CASKVTSGRRELFF.

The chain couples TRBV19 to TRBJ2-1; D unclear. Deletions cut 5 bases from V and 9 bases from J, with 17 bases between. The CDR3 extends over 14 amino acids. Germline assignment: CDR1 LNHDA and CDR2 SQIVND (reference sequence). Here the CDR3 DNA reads TGTGCCAGTAGTGGCGGCGCTCGGTCCAGTGAGCAGTTCTTC. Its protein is CASSGGARSSEQFF.

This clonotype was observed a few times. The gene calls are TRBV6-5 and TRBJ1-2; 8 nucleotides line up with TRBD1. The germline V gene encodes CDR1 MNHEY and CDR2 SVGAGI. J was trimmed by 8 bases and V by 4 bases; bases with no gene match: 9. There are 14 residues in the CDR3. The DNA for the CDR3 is TGTGCCAGCAGTTCACAACAGGGGGAAGGAGGCTACACCTTC. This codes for CASSSQQGEGGYTF.

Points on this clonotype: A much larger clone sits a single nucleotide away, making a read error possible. CDR3 protein: CATGEQAPGGKLFF. The CDR3 DNA follows: TGTGCCACCGGTGAGCAGGCCCCGGGTGGAAAACTGTTTTTT. The chain combines TRBV24-1 with TRBJ1-4; D unclear. Germline values: CDR1 KGHDR, CDR2 SFDVKD. The CDR3 sequence is 14 residues long.

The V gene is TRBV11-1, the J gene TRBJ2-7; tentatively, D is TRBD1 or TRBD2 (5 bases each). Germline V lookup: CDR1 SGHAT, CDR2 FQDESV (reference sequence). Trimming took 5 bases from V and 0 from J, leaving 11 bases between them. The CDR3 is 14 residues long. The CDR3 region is CASSTQAGSYEQYF. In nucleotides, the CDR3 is TGTGCCAGCAGCACACAGGCGGGCTCCTACGAGCAGTACTTC. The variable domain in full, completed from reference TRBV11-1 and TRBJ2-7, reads EAEVAQSPRYKITEKSQAVAFWCDPISGHATLYWYRQILGQGPELLVQFQDESVVDDSQLPKDRFSAERLKGVDSTLKIQPAELGDSAMYLCASSTQAGSYEQYFGPGTRLTVT.

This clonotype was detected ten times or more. This chain's CDR3 is CASSLGWNAGNTIYF. CDR3 bases: TGTGCCAGCAGTTTAGGATGGAATGCCGGAAACACCATATATTTT. The chain employs TRBV12-3 or TRBV12-4 and TRBJ1-3, with D uncertain. This CDR3 comprises 15 residues. The V end was cut by 1 base, the J end by 4 bases, with 11 bases between.

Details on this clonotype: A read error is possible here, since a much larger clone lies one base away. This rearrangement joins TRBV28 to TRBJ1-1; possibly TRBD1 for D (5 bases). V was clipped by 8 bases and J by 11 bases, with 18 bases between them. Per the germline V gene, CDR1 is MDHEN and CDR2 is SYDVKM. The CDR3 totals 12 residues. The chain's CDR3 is CASGDNTGGAFF. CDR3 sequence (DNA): TGTGCCAGCGGGGATAACACAGGTGGGGCTTTCTTT.

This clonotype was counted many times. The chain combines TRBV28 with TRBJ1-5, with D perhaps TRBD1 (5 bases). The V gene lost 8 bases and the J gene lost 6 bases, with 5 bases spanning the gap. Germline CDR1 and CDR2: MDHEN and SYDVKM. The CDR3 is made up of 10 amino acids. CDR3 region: CASGGQPQHF. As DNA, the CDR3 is TGTGCCAGCGGGGGTCAGCCCCAGCATTTT.

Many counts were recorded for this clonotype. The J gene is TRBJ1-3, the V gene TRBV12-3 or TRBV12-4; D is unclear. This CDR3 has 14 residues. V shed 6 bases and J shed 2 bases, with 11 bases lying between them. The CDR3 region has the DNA TGTGCCAGCAGCCCCAGGAGGGCTGGAAACACCATATATTTT. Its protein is CASSPRRAGNTIYF.

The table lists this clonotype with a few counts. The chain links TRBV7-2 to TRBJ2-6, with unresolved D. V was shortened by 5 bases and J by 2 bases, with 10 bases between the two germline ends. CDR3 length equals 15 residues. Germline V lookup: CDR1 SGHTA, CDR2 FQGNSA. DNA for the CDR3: TGTGCCAGCAGCAGCAGGAGCGCTGGGGCCAACGTCCTGACTTTC. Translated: CASSSRSAGANVLTF.

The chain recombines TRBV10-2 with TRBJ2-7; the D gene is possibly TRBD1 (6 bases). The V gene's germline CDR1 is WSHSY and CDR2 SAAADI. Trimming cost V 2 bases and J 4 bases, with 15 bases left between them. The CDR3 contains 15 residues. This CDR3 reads CASSEPRTALYEQYF. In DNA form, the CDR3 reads TGCGCCAGCAGTGAGCCGCGGACAGCTCTTTACGAGCAGTACTTC.

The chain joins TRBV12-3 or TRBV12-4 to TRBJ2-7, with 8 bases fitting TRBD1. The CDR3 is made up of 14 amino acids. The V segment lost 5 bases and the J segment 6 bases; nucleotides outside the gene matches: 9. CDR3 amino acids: CASSLTGVRGEQYF. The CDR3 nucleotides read TGTGCCAGCAGTCTGACAGGGGTCCGGGGCGAGCAGTACTTC.

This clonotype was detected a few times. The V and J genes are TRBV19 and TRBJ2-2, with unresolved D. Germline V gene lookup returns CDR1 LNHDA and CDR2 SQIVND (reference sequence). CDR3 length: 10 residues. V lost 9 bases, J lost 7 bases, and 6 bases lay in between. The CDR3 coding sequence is TGTGCCAGCCCGAGCGGGGAGCTGTTTTTT. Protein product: CASPSGELFF.

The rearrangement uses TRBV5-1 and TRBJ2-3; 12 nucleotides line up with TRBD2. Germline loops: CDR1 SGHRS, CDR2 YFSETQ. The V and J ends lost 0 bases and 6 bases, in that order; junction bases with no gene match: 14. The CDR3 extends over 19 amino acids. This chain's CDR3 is CASSLAYASGRANYDTQYF. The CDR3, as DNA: TGCGCCAGCAGCTTGGCCTATGCTAGCGGGAGGGCCAACTACGATACGCAGTATTTT.